This TCR beta chain stems from a study of naive and memory T cell subsets. An equimolar mix of two oligonucleotides served as the beta constant-region primer for TRBC1 and TRBC2. Nested alpha and beta constant-region primers with the SP2 primer drove four PCR rounds on ligated cDNA. One entry per CDR3 protein, called by TCRdb with MiXCR from the UMI-ligation and nested PCR reads. The sample has 95,000 to 150,000 distinct CDR3 sequences, over 30% seen once; the top ten hold 0.9%. In germline, CDR1 is SGHTA, CDR2 FQGNSA. The junction had 6 bases not matched to a gene; V was cut back by 4 bases and J by 2 bases. The CDR3 consists of 15 residues. Overall study results and limits: In naive cells, over 95% of TCR sequences were seen only once. The power law exponent of TCR abundance differed between naive and memory cells.

CD4 T cells were positively selected, then CD8 T cells from the CD4-negative fraction. About this clonotype itself: As yet, its antigen is unknown.

The chain couples TRBV7-2 to TRBJ2-3, with TRBD2 matching over 7 bases. Sequencing was carried out using central memory CD4+ T cells from blood. This receptor was identified in a human donor in good health. The CDR3 here is CASSSRTRNTDTQYF. The CDR3 DNA follows: TGTGCCAGCAGCTCCCGGACTAGGAACACAGATACGCAGTATTTT.